The 31 T cell receptor beta chains below all came from one sample that was sequenced in a study of graft-versus-host responses after intestinal transplantation. Measured with immunoSEQ multiplex PCR; TCRdb has only the in-frame clones, and not every one. Counted here are under 130,000 clones, roughly 93% occurring once; the ten biggest clones make up around 1%. No antigen has been identified for these receptors. Sequencing used unstimulated CD8+ T cells sorted from spleen or lymph node cells, obtained before intestinal transplant. The receptor set was obtained from a human donor who received an intestinal transplant.

CDR3 coding DNA: TGCGCCAGCAGCTTGGATTTCGTGTCCTACGAGCAGTACTTC. It is translated as CASSLDFVSYEQYF. V and J are TRBV5-1 and TRBJ2-7; D is unclear. Germline CDR1 and CDR2: SGHRS and YFSETQ. This CDR3 region has 14 residues. The V gene lost 0 bases and the J gene lost 1 base, with 8 bases spanning the gap.

The chain uses TRBV25-1 and TRBJ1-1; D not resolved. Germline lookup yields CDR1 MGHDK and CDR2 SYGVNS. CDR3 length equals 15 residues. Trimming stripped 1 base from V and 0 bases from J, with 9 bases between. CDR3 in amino acids: CASSEWEGLNTEAFF. CDR3 bases: TGTGCCAGCAGTGAATGGGAAGGGTTGAACACTGAAGCTTTCTTT.

The rearrangement joins TRBV19 to TRBJ1-2; 7 nucleotides align to TRBD1. Germline CDR1 LNHDA, CDR2 SQIVND (reference sequence). Trimming cost V 8 bases and J 6 bases; bases outside gene matches: 6. The CDR3 covers 12 residues. The CDR3 DNA is TGTGCCAGTGGAGGCGGGACAGATGGCTACACCTTC. Protein: CASGGGTDGYTF.

This clone appeared a single time. The rearrangement joins TRBV30 to TRBJ1-1; no reliable D call. The CDR3 length is 13 residues. V was trimmed by 1 base and J by 11 bases, leaving 17 bases between them. Per the germline V gene, CDR1 is GTSNPN and CDR2 is SVGIG (reference sequence). DNA for the CDR3: TGTGCCTGGAGTGGTGTAAGCAGAGCGGGGGCTTTCTTT. Translation gives CAWSGVSRAGAFF.

The chain combines TRBV6-5 with TRBJ2-1; D not certain. The V gene lost 6 bases and the J gene lost 8 bases, with 14 bases spanning the gap. Germline V gene sequence: CDR1 MNHEY, CDR2 SVGAGI. This CDR3 has 13 residues. The CDR3 here is CASSDRLVYEQFF. The CDR3 coding sequence is TGTGCCAGCAGCGACCGGTTAGTTTATGAGCAGTTCTTC.

The rearrangement links TRBV2 to TRBJ2-6; no definite D call. This CDR3 is 16 amino acids long. Trimming took 1 base from V and 0 from J, leaving 7 bases between them. Germline loops: CDR1 SNHLY, CDR2 FYNNEI. The DNA for the CDR3 is TGTGCCAGCAGTGAAGTCGTCTACTCTGGGGCCAACGTCCTGACTTTC. Amino acid sequence: CASSEVVYSGANVLTF.

The chain employs TRBV19 and TRBJ2-1; 9 bases map to TRBD2. J gave up 5 bases and V 3 bases, and 5 bases lay outside the gene matches. The germline CDR1 and CDR2 sequences are LNHDA and SQIVND (reference sequence). The CDR3 runs 15 residues. CDR3 sequence (DNA): TGTGCCAGTAGTATTAGCGGGGGAACTAACAATGAGCAGTTCTTC. Residues: CASSISGGTNNEQFF.

V usage is TRBV4-1 and J usage is TRBJ2-5, with D perhaps assigned TRBD1 or TRBD2 (5 bases each). Trimming pared 1 base from V and 6 bases from J, leaving 15 bases between. The CDR3 runs to 15 residues. The germline gives CDR1 MGHRA, CDR2 YSYEKL. CDR3 coding DNA: TGCGCCAGCAGCCAAGTTTCAGGGAGTGGAAAGACCCAGTACTTC. Translated, it gives CASSQVSGSGKTQYF.

The chain links TRBV7-3 to TRBJ2-5, with TRBD2 matching over 8 bases. Germline CDR1 SGHTA, CDR2 FQGTGA. This CDR3 has 15 amino acids. Trimming cost V 2 bases and J 2 bases; bases outside gene matches: 4. This CDR3 is CASSLSPGGQETQYF. CDR3 DNA: TGTGCCAGCAGCTTATCCCCGGGGGGGCAAGAGACCCAGTACTTC.

The genes are TRBV6-6 and TRBJ1-1; a possible D gene is TRBD1 (6 bases). Germline CDR1 and CDR2: MNHNY and SVGAGI (reference sequence). Trimming removed 2 bases from V and 5 bases from J, with 9 bases in between. The CDR3 extends over 13 amino acids. The CDR3 coding sequence is TGTGCCAGCAGTTACGAGAGGGGGACTGAAGCTTTCTTT. It is translated as CASSYERGTEAFF.

The chain carries TRBV27 and TRBJ2-1, with a possible D match to TRBD2 (7 bases). The germline V gene encodes CDR1 MNHEY and CDR2 SMNVEV (reference sequence). Between the trimmed V and J ends, which lost 1 base and 5 bases, there was a span of 15 bases. This CDR3 has 16 residues. Written as DNA, the CDR3 is TGTGCCAGCAGTTTATGGGGCAGGGGAGGGGACAATGAGCAGTTCTTC. Protein sequence: CASSLWGRGGDNEQFF.

V and J are TRBV2 and TRBJ2-1; D could derive from TRBD1 or TRBD2 (5 bases each). This CDR3 is 15 amino acids long. Germline values: CDR1 SNHLY, CDR2 FYNNEI. V was trimmed by 4 bases and J by 9 bases, leaving 19 bases between them. This CDR3 reads CASSVAGPFGVEQFF. DNA of the CDR3: TGTGCCAGCAGTGTAGCAGGGCCTTTCGGGGTTGAGCAGTTCTTC.

The rearrangement uses TRBV19 and TRBJ1-4, with a weak D call TRBD1 (5 bases). The CDR3 is 15 residues long. Between the trimmed V and J ends, which lost 6 bases and 4 bases, there was a span of 15 bases. CDR1 is LNHDA, CDR2 SQIVND, per germline (reference sequence). The CDR3 sequence is CASRIGTTVNEKLFF. The CDR3 region has the DNA TGTGCCAGTAGGATTGGGACCACGGTTAATGAAAAACTGTTTTTT. The whole variable domain, remainder taken from reference TRBV19 and TRBJ1-4, is DGGITQSPKYLFRKEGQNVTLSCEQNLNHDAMYWYRQDPGQGLRLIYYSQIVNDFQKGDIAEGYSVSREKKESFPLTVTSAQKNPTAFYLCASRIGTTVNEKLFFGSGTQLSVL.

V is TRBV6-6 and J is TRBJ2-7; 8 nucleotides agree with TRBD2. Germline values: CDR1 MNHNY, CDR2 SVGAGI (reference sequence). The CDR3 runs 13 residues. The V segment lost 5 bases and the J segment 5 bases; nucleotides outside the gene matches: 5. CDR3 nucleotide sequence: TGTGCCAGCAGTGACGGACTAGCTGACGAGCAGTACTTC. Amino acid sequence: CASSDGLADEQYF.

This chain links TRBV5-1 with TRBJ1-6, with 9 positions matching TRBD1. The CDR3 consists of 16 residues. V dropped 0 bases and J dropped 6; count of bases not matched to a gene: 4. Per the germline V gene, CDR1 is SGHRS and CDR2 is YFSETQ. CDR3 sequence (DNA): TGCGCCAGCAGCTTGGTCGCGGGACAGGGTAATTCACCCCTCCACTTT. Protein sequence: CASSLVAGQGNSPLHF.

The chain uses TRBV9 and TRBJ2-5, with D unclear. CDR3 length: 15 residues. V shed 4 bases and J shed 4 bases, with 17 bases lying between them. The germline gives CDR1 SGDLS, CDR2 YYNGEE. CDR3 in amino acids: CASSLDATPGETQYF. CDR3 DNA: TGTGCCAGCAGCCTCGACGCTACTCCGGGAGAGACCCAGTACTTC.

V gene TRBV7-8 combines with J gene TRBJ2-5; possibly TRBD1 for D (5 bases). V was trimmed by 0 bases and J by 3 bases, leaving 8 bases between them. Germline loops: CDR1 SGHVS, CDR2 FQNEAQ. The CDR3 sequence is 14 residues long. CDR3 sequence: CASSLAQGEETQYF. The CDR3 region has the DNA TGTGCCAGCAGCTTAGCTCAGGGTGAAGAGACCCAGTACTTC.

The chain uses TRBV7-9 and TRBJ2-1; D is uncertain. The V gene lost 0 bases and the J gene lost 5 bases, with 2 bases spanning the gap. This CDR3 region has 12 residues. Per the germline V gene, CDR1 is SEHNR and CDR2 is FQNEAQ (reference sequence). CDR3 nucleotide sequence: TGTGCCAGCAGCTTAGCAGACAATGAGCAGTTCTTC. Translation gives CASSLADNEQFF.

This rearrangement joins TRBV9 to TRBJ2-5; 7 nucleotides match TRBD2. Germline V gene data show CDR1 as SGDLS and CDR2 as YYNGEE. After removal of 0 bases from V and 5 bases from J, the junction contained 7 bases not matched to a gene. The CDR3 length is 15 residues. The CDR3 here is CASSVEAGTGETQYF. CDR3 DNA sequence: TGTGCCAGCAGCGTAGAAGCGGGGACGGGGGAGACCCAGTACTTC.

The chain is built from TRBV27 and TRBJ2-5; no firm D call. The CDR3 has 11 amino acids. The V end lost 5 bases, the J end lost 5 bases, and 6 bases lay between the germline ends. CDR1 is MNHEY, CDR2 SMNVEV, per germline (reference sequence). CDR3 loop: CASSHGETQYF. Written as DNA, the CDR3 is TGTGCCAGCAGTCACGGGGAGACCCAGTACTTC.

The chain is built from TRBV4-2 and TRBJ2-2; no definite D call. The CDR3 loop spans 14 amino acids. Germline V lookup: CDR1 LGHNA, CDR2 YNFKEQ. V lost 0 bases, J lost 2 bases, and 4 bases lay in between. CDR3 sequence: CASSQEGNTGELFF. CDR3 nucleotides: TGTGCCAGCAGCCAAGAAGGAAACACCGGGGAGCTGTTTTTT.

The CDR3 bases are TGTGCCTGGAGTGAGGACAGCTATAATTCACCCCTCCACTTT. This translates into CAWSEDSYNSPLHF. This chain connects TRBV30 to TRBJ1-6, with TRBD1 as a possible D gene (6 bases). The CDR3 runs to 14 residues. The V gene lost 1 base and the J gene lost 3 bases, with 7 bases spanning the gap. Germline V gene lookup returns CDR1 GTSNPN and CDR2 SVGIG (reference sequence).

The V gene is TRBV6-5, the J gene TRBJ1-3; D is unclear. This CDR3 has 15 residues. Germline V gives CDR1 MNHEY, CDR2 SVGAGI. The ends were cut back, 0 bases at V and 4 bases at J, with 10 bases in the middle. CDR3: CASSYSSGSGNTIYF. The CDR3 DNA sequence: TGTGCCAGCAGTTACTCATCGGGGTCGGGAAACACCATATATTTT.

This clone was found once. This sequence joins TRBV7-8 and TRBJ2-5, with TRBD2 matching over 9 bases. Looked up from germline, CDR1 is SGHVS and CDR2 is FQNEAQ. Trimming removed 5 bases from V and 5 bases from J; junction bases left unmatched: 9. CDR3 length: 15 amino acids. The CDR3, as DNA: TGTGCCAGCAGCCCGCTGAGCGGGGGGAGGGAGACCCAGTACTTC. Its translation: CASSPLSGGRETQYF.

V and J are TRBV5-6 and TRBJ1-5, with 8 bases that match TRBD1. Germline V CDR1 and CDR2: SGHDT, YYEEEE. The V and J ends lost 1 base and 0 bases, in that order; junction bases with no gene match: 3. This CDR3 is built from 16 residues. The CDR3 sequence is CASSLNRGYSNQPQHF. CDR3 DNA: TGTGCCAGCAGCTTGAACAGGGGGTATAGCAATCAGCCCCAGCATTTT.

The chain combines TRBV4-1 with TRBJ2-1; D call uncertain. V lost 1 base to trimming and J lost 5 bases, with 6 bases between them. Germline CDR1 is MGHRA and CDR2 is YSYEKL. CDR3 length: 13 residues. The CDR3 loop is CASSQGVDNEQFF. CDR3 nucleotide sequence: TGCGCCAGCAGCCAAGGTGTGGACAATGAGCAGTTCTTC.

The genes are TRBV7-9 and TRBJ2-3; D unresolved. In germline, CDR1 is SEHNR, CDR2 FQNEAQ (reference sequence). CDR3 length: 12 residues. Trimming took off 3 bases at V and 6 bases at J, with 7 bases between the two ends. The CDR3: CASSFSDDTQYF. CDR3 in DNA: TGTGCCAGCAGCTTTAGTGACGATACGCAGTATTTT.

This chain links TRBV11-2 with TRBJ1-2; a possible D gene is TRBD1 (6 bases). Germline V lookup: CDR1 SGHAT, CDR2 FQNNGV. V was cut by 0 bases and J by 4 bases, with 12 bases left in between. The length of the CDR3 is 15 residues. CDR3 bases: TGTGCCAGCAGCTTAGATCGGCGGGGGCTCTATGGCTACACCTTC. Protein sequence: CASSLDRRGLYGYTF.

This chain links TRBV27 with TRBJ2-3; D is uncertain. CDR1 is MNHEY and CDR2 is SMNVEV in the germline V gene (reference sequence). The CDR3 covers 12 residues. V lost 2 bases and J lost 6, with 6 bases in between. The DNA of the CDR3 is TGTGCCAGCAGTTTACACATGGATACGCAGTATTTT. Its protein product is CASSLHMDTQYF.

In its sample, this clone was seen once. The chain links TRBV9 to TRBJ2-3; D gene ambiguous. Germline V gene lookup returns CDR1 SGDLS and CDR2 YYNGEE. The CDR3 runs 14 residues. V dropped 0 bases and J dropped 2 bases, with 7 bases sitting between them. The CDR3, as DNA: TGTGCCAGCAGCGTAGAGGGTATCACAGATACGCAGTATTTT. Translation: CASSVEGITDTQYF.

The chain links TRBV5-6 to TRBJ1-2; TRBD1 matches 7 bases. Germline-derived CDR1 and CDR2 are SGHDT and YYEEEE. Trimming removed 0 bases from V and 4 bases from J; junction bases left unmatched: 6. The CDR3 totals 15 residues. CDR3 coding DNA: TGTGCCAGCAGCTTGGGAGGGGGCATGATCTATGGCTACACCTTC. This encodes CASSLGGGMIYGYTF.